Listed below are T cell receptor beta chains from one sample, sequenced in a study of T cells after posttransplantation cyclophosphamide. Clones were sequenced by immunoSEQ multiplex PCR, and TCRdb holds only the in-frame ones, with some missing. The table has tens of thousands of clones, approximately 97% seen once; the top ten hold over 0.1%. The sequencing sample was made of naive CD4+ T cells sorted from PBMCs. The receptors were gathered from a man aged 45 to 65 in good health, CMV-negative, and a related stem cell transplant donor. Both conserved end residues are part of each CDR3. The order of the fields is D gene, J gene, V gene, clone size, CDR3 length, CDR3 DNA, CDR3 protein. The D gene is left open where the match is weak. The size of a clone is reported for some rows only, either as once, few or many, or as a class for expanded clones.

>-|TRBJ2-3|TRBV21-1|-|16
TGTGCCAGCAGCAAAGTGAGGGGGCCAGGCACAGATACGCAGTATTTT
CASSKVRGPGTDTQYF
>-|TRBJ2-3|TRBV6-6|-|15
TGTGCCAGCAGTTACTCGGTCAAGGAGGGAGATACGCAGTATTTT
CASSYSVKEGDTQYF
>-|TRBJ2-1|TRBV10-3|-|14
TGTGCCATCAGTGTACTGGGGGGACGGAATGAGCAGTTCTTC
CAISVLGGRNEQFF
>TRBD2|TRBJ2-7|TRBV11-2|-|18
TGTGCCAGCAGGCGACTAGCGGGGAGAGTGGCCCAATCCTACGAGCAGTACTTC
CASRRLAGRVAQSYEQYF
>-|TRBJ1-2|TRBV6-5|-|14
TGTGCCAGCAGTTACTTGGCGGCTAACTATGGCTACACCTTC
CASSYLAANYGYTF
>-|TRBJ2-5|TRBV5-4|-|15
TGTGCCAGCAGCTTAGTAAACAGCCGTCAAGAGACCCAGTACTTC
CASSLVNSRQETQYF
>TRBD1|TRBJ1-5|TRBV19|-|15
TGTGCCAGTAGTACCCTGGACAGGGGGCATCAGCCCCAGCATTTT
CASSTLDRGHQPQHF
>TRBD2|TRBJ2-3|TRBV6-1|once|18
TGTGCCAGCAGTGAAGTGATAGCGGGAGGGATCGGCACAGATACGCAGTATTTT
CASSEVIAGGIGTDTQYF
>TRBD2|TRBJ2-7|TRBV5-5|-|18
TGTGCCAGCAGCTTGGGGTCGACTAGCGGGGGGATCGGCTACGAGCAGTACTTC
CASSLGSTSGGIGYEQYF
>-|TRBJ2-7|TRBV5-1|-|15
TGCGCCAGCAGCTTAGGGACATTGGAAACCTACGAGCAGTACTTC
CASSLGTLETYEQYF
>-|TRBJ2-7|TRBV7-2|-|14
TGTGCCAGCAGCTTAGTTTCTCAGTCCTCCGAGCAGTACTTC
CASSLVSQSSEQYF
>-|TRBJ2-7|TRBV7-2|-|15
TGTGCCAGCAGCCTATCGGTAGCGGAATCCTACGAGCAGTACTTC
CASSLSVAESYEQYF
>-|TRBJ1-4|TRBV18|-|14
TGTGCCAGCTCATGGACATCAGGAAGTGAAAAACTGTTTTTT
CASSWTSGSEKLFF
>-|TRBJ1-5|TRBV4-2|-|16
TGTGCCAGCAGCCAAGAGGCAGGAAATAGCAATCAGCCCCAGCATTTT
CASSQEAGNSNQPQHF
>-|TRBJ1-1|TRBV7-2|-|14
TGTGCCAGCAGCCCTCGGGGGGTGAACACTGAAGCTTTCTTT
CASSPRGVNTEAFF
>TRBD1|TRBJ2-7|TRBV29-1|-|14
TGCAGCGTTGGGAAGGGGACAGGGGACCACGAGCAGTACTTC
CSVGKGTGDHEQYF
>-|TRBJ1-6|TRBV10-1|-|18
TGCGCCAGCAGCGGGGGAGGGGGGGGGAGGACCTATAATTCACCCCTCCACTTT
CASSGGGGGRTYNSPLHF
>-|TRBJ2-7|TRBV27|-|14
TGTGCCAGCAGGCCTAGCGGAGGACAGGGCGGGCAGTACTTC
CASRPSGGQGGQYF
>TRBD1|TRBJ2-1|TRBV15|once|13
TGTGCCACCAGCAAGGACAGGGTCAATGAGCAGTTCTTC
CATSKDRVNEQFF
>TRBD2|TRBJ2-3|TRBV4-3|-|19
TGCGCCAGCAGCCAGGACGCGAAGGGGCGGGGGGGACACACAGATACGCAGTATTTT
CASSQDAKGRGGHTDTQYF
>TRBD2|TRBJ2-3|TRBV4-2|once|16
TGTGCCAGCAGCCAAGATTTAGCGGGGGGAGCAGATACGCAGTATTTT
CASSQDLAGGADTQYF
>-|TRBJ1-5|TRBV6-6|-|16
TGTGCCAGCAGTTCTCCAACTGGACTGAGCAATCAGCCCCAGCATTTT
CASSSPTGLSNQPQHF
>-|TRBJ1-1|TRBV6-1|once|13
TGTGCCAGCAGGTGGGGGGATAACACTGAAGCTTTCTTT
CASRWGDNTEAFF
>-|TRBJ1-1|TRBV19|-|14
TGTGCCAGTAGTATGGAGATTTCGAACACTGAAGCTTTCTTT
CASSMEISNTEAFF
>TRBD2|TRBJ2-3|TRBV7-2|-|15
TGTGCCAGCAGCCAATCGAATAGCGGGGGAGATACGCAGTATTTT
CASSQSNSGGDTQYF
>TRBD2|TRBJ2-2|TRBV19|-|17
TGTGCCAGTAGCGAGGGGACGGGGGGGATTTACCCCGGGGAGCTGTTTTTT
CASSEGTGGIYPGELFF
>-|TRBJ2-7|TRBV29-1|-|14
TGCAGCGTGGACGCTTTGGGGAGCTCCTACGAGCAGTACTTC
CSVDALGSSYEQYF
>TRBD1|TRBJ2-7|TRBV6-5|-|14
TGTGCCAGCAGTTACTCGTACCGACAGGGGGCGAAGTACTTC
CASSYSYRQGAKYF
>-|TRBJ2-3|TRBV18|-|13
TGTGCCAGCTCTCCCGGGGTAGCGGATACGCAGTATTTT
CASSPGVADTQYF
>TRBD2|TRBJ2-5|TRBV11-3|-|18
TGCGCCAGCAGCCGACCCCGTCTAGCGGGGGGCGGTCAAGAGACCCAGTACTTC
CASSRPRLAGGGQETQYF
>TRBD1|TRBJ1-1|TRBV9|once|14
TGTGCCAGCAGTAGGACAGGGGGGAACACTGAAGCTTTCTTT
CASSRTGGNTEAFF
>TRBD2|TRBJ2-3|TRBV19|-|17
TGTGCCAGTAGTATAGGGCCCGTAGGACTAGCAACAGATACGCAGTATTTT
CASSIGPVGLATDTQYF
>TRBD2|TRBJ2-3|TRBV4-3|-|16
TGCGCCAGCAGCCGCGGGACTAGCGGGGGGGTTGATACGCAGTATTTT
CASSRGTSGGVDTQYF
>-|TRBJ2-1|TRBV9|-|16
TGTGCCAGCAGCGTAGACCCGGGGGAGTCCTACAATGAGCAGTTCTTC
CASSVDPGESYNEQFF
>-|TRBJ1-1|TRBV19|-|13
TGTGCCACCACCCTAGGAGGGAACACTGAAGCTTTCTTT
CATTLGGNTEAFF
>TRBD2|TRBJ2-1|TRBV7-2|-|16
TGTGCCAGCAGCCCACCCCGGGGGACTAGCTACAATGAGCAGTTCTTC
CASSPPRGTSYNEQFF
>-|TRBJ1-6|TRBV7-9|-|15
TGTGCCAGCAGCTTTAACAGGGACGGGAATTCACCCCTCCACTTT
CASSFNRDGNSPLHF
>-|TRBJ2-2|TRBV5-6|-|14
TGTGCCAGCAGCCTGTATCAACGGACCGGGGAGCTGTTTTTT
CASSLYQRTGELFF